What follows are 9 T cell receptor beta chains derived from one specimen sequenced in a study of blood T cell repertoires in COVID-19. Clones were sequenced by immunoSEQ multiplex PCR, and TCRdb holds only the in-frame ones, with some missing. This sample has about 300,000 clones, with under 90% found just once. The sequenced sample consisted of peripheral blood. These TCRs come from a woman aged 50 to 60 who had recovered from COVID-19.

The chain couples TRBV29-1 to TRBJ2-3; no firm D call. Germline assignment: CDR1 SQVTM and CDR2 ANQGSEA. This CDR3 has 14 amino acids. The V and J ends lost 6 bases and 6 bases respectively, with 19 bases between them. The CDR3 sequence: CSVSTYEVRDTQYF. In DNA form, the CDR3 reads TGCAGCGTCTCTACCTATGAGGTTAGGGATACGCAGTATTTT.

The chain combines TRBV5-1 with TRBJ2-3; 7 positions agree with TRBD1. In germline, CDR1 is SGHRS, CDR2 YFSETQ. The CDR3 is made up of 16 amino acids. V shed 0 bases, J shed 0 bases, and the junction held 4 bases outside the gene matches. Written as DNA, the CDR3 is TGCGCCAGCAGCTTGGCCCAGACAGGGAGCACAGATACGCAGTATTTT. This codes for CASSLAQTGSTDTQYF.

The chain employs TRBV28 and TRBJ2-7; 7 nucleotides line up with TRBD1. Germline trimming cut 7 bases from V and 4 bases from J; bases unmatched to any gene: 13. The CDR3 is 15 amino acids. The V gene's germline CDR1 is MDHEN and CDR2 SYDVKM. CDR3 in DNA: TGTGCCAGCACAGGTAAAGGGACAGATTTTTACGAGCAGTACTTC. Its translation: CASTGKGTDFYEQYF.

The chain combines TRBV28 with TRBJ2-2; 7 bases align to TRBD1. This CDR3 has 14 amino acids. V dropped 6 bases and J dropped 6; count of bases not matched to a gene: 7. Germline V gene sequence: CDR1 MDHEN, CDR2 SYDVKM. The CDR3 sequence is CASSQPDRAGELFF. Written as DNA, the CDR3 is TGTGCCAGCAGCCAACCCGACAGGGCCGGGGAGCTGTTTTTT.

This chain's CDR3 is CASSVPGQGPATF. The CDR3 DNA follows: TGTGCCAGCAGCGTCCCGGGACAGGGGCCGGCGACCTTC. This chain connects TRBV9 to TRBJ1-2, with 10 bases aligning to TRBD1. Germline V gene sequence: CDR1 SGDLS, CDR2 YYNGEE. Trimming at V came to 2 bases and at J to 14 bases, leaving 9 bases not matched to a gene. The CDR3 sequence is 13 residues long.

This chain links TRBV19 with TRBJ2-4; 10 bases fit TRBD1. CDR1 and CDR2 (germline): LNHDA, SQIVND (reference sequence). The CDR3 spans 15 residues. The V and J ends lost 5 bases and 5 bases, in that order; junction bases with no gene match: 6. The CDR3 DNA sequence: TGTGCCAGTAGTGCGTGGACAGGGGGTGAAAACATTCAGTACTTC. Translating gives CASSAWTGGENIQYF.

The chain recombines TRBV6-4 with TRBJ2-6; possibly TRBD2 for D (5 bases). CDR1 MRHNA and CDR2 SNTAGT come from the germline V gene. Trimming left V 6 bases short and J 0 bases short, with 9 bases between. The CDR3 consists of 15 residues. The CDR3 loop is CASSERSSGANVLTF. Written as DNA, the CDR3 is TGTGCCAGCAGCGAGCGGTCCTCTGGGGCCAACGTCCTGACTTTC.

This clone was detected only once. The V call is TRBV19, the J call TRBJ2-7, with 10 bases fitting TRBD2. With V trimmed by 8 bases and J by 1 base, 5 bases remained unmatched. This CDR3 region has 14 residues. In germline, CDR1 is LNHDA, CDR2 SQIVND (reference sequence). The CDR3 DNA follows: TGTGCCAGTTCCGGGACTAGCGTATCCTACGAGCAGTACTTC. Translated: CASSGTSVSYEQYF.

The chain combines TRBV4-3 with TRBJ2-2; 13 nucleotides align to TRBD2. With V trimmed by 4 bases and J by 2 bases, 4 bases remained unmatched. Germline-derived CDR1 and CDR2 are LGHNA and YSLEER. CDR3 length equals 17 residues. CDR3 amino acids: CASSPRLAGGNTGELFF. The CDR3 coding sequence is TGCGCCAGCAGCCCCCGACTAGCGGGGGGCAACACCGGGGAGCTGTTTTTT.